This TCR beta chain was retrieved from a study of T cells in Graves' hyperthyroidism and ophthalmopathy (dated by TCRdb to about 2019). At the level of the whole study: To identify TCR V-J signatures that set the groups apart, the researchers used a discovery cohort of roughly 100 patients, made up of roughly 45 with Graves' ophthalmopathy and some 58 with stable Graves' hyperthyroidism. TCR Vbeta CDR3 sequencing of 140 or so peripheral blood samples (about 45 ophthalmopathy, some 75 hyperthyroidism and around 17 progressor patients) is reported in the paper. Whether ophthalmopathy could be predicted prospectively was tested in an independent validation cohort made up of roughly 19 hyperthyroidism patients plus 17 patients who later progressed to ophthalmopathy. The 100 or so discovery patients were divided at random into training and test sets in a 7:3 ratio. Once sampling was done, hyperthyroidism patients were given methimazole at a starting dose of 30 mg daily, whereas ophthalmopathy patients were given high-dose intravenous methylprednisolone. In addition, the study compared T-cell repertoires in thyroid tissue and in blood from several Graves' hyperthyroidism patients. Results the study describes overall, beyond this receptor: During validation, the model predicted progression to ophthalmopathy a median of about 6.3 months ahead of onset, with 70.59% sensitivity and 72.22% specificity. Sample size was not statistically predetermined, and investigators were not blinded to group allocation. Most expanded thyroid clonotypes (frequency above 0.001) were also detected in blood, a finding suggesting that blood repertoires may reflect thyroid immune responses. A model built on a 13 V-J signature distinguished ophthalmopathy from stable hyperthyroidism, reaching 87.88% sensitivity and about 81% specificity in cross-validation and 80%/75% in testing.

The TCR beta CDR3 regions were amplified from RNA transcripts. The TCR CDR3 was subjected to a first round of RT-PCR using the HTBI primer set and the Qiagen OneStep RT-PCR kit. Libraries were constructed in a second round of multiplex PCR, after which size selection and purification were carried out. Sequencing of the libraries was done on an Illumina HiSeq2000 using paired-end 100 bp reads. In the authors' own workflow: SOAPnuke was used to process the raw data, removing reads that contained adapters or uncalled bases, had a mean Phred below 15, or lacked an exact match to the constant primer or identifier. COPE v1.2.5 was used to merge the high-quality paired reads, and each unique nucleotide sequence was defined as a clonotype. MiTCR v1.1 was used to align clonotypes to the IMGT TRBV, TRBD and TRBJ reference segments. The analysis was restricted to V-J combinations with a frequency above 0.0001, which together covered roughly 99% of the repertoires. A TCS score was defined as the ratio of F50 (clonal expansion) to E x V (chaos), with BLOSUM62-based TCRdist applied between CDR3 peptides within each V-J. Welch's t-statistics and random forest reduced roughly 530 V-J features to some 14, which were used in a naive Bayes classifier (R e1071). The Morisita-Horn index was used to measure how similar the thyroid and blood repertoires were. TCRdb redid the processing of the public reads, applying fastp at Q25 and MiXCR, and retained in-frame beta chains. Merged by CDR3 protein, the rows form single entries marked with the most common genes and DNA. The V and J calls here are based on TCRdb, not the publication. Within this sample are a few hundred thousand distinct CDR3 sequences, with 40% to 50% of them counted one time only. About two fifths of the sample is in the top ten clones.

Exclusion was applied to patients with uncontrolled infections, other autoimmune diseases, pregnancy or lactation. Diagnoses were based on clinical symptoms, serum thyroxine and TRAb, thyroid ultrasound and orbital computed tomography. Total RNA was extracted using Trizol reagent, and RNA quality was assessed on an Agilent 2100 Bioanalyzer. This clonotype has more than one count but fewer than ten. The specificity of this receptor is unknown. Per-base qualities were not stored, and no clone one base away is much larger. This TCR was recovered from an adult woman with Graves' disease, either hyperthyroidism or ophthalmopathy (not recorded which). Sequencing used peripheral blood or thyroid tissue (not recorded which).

The DNA reads TGCAGCGTATGCCTCGGGACAGGGGGTACAGATACGCAGTATTTT. It encodes CSVCLGTGGTDTQYF. This chain joins TRBV29-1 to TRBJ2-3, with 11 bases aligning to TRBD1. Ends trimmed: V by 6 bases, J by 3 bases; bases unmatched to a gene: 8. Including cysteine and phenylalanine, the CDR3 has 15 amino acids. The read is trimmed to its CDR3 DNA, 45 bases read in frame from base 1. According to the germline V gene, CDR1 reads SQVTM and CDR2 reads ANQGSEA.